Presented here are 3 T cell receptor beta chains from one specimen sequenced in a study of T cells in Graves' hyperthyroidism and ophthalmopathy. The source material, RNA transcripts, was used to amplify TCR beta CDR3 regions. HTBI primers were employed in a first-round RT-PCR of the TCR CDR3. From the multiplex PCR reads, TCRdb called clonotypes with MiXCR, one entry per CDR3 protein. The data contain 300,000 to 400,000 distinct CDR3 sequences, about 21% of them singletons. Sequencing was carried out using blood. These receptors were obtained from a woman aged 45 to 65 with Graves' hyperthyroidism.

The table lists this clonotype with many counts. The chain couples TRBV11-3 to TRBJ2-1, with 9 positions matching TRBD1. V gave up 5 bases and J gave up 4 bases; unmatched junction bases: 9. The length of the CDR3 is 16 residues. Per the germline V gene, CDR1 is SGHNT and CDR2 is YENEEA. This CDR3 is CASSKTGGNPYNEQFF. The CDR3 DNA reads as TGTGCCAGCAGCAAAACAGGGGGCAACCCATACAATGAGCAGTTCTTC. The full variable domain, its missing parts supplied by reference TRBV11-3 and TRBJ2-1, is EAGVVQSPRYKIIEKKQPVAFWCNPISGHNTLYWYLQNLGQGPELLIRYENEEAVDDSQLPKDRFSAERLKGVDSTLKIQPAELGDSAVYLCASSKTGGNPYNEQFFGPGTRLTVL.

This clonotype appeared a few times. The chain employs TRBV7-2 and TRBJ2-2; a weak D match, TRBD1 (6 bases). The CDR3 covers 15 residues. Germline V CDR1 and CDR2: SGHTA, FQGNSA. V dropped 5 bases and J dropped 5 bases, with 15 bases sitting between them. In DNA form, the CDR3 reads TGTGCCAGCAGCCGTTTCCAGGGGTATACCGGGGAGCTGTTTTTT. This gives the protein CASSRFQGYTGELFF.

This clonotype was seen many times. The CDR3 protein is CASSLLQGRGNQPQHF. The CDR3 region has the DNA TGTGCCAGCAGTTTGCTCCAGGGGCGCGGCAATCAGCCCCAGCATTTT. V and J are TRBV12-3 or TRBV12-4 and TRBJ1-5; D perhaps matches TRBD1 (6 bases). V lost 3 bases and J lost 2, with 14 bases in between. The CDR3 runs to 16 residues.